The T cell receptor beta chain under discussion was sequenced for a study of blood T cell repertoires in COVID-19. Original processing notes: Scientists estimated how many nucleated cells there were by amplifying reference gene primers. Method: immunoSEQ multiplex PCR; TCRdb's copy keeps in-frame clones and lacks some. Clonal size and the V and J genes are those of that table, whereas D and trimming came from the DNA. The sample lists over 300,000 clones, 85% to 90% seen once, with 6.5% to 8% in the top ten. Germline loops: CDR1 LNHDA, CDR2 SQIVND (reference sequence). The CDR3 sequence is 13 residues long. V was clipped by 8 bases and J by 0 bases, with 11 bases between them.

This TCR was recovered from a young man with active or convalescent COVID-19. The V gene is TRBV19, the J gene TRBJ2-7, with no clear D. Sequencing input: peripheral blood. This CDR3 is CASGLDISYEQYF. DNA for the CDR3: TGTGCCAGTGGCCTCGACATCTCCTACGAGCAGTACTTC.